The subject of this entry is one TCR beta chain. As yet, its antigen is unknown. The source of the sample is a study of CD8 T cell repertoires and HIV-1 epitope variants. The overall study: Each of Twenty-five Gag and Nef epitope peptides stimulated a separate culture. The baseline condition was 1M T cells left uncultured.

This table comes from immunoSEQ multiplex PCR, and its TCRdb copy is limited to in-frame clones, with some not included. The sample carries about 5,600 clones, roughly 65% recorded once. The CDR3 is 17 residues long. CDR1 MGHRA and CDR2 YSYEKL come from the germline V gene. The V and J ends lost 0 bases and 5 bases respectively, with 19 bases between them. This TCR was recovered from a male donor with HIV. Sequenced sample: cultured CD8+ T cells derived from PBMCs. J is TRBJ1-2 and V is TRBV4-1, with a tentative D call TRBD1 (5 bases). The CDR3 nucleotides are TGCGCCAGCAGCCAAGACCCCTCGGGTAACAGGCGGTATGGCTACACCTTC. This gives the protein CASSQDPSGNRRYGYTF.